This TCR beta chain derives from a study of T cell responses to AZD1222 COVID-19 vaccine. Analyses pooled second doses at about 4 or about 12 weeks. TCRdb's copy holds only in-frame clones and misses some; the assay was immunoSEQ multiplex PCR. The sample shows over 130,000 clones, 90% of them seen only once. Study findings and constraints: Spike was spanned by vaccine-associated CD4 TCRs, which were dominant at 160-218 and 743-854.

About this clone itself: Its antigen is unknown.

CDR3 length: 15 residues. Trimming stripped 3 bases from V and 4 bases from J, with 15 bases between. From germline, CDR1 is ENHRY and CDR2 SYGVKD. The sequences come from peripheral blood, collected 28 days after the second AZD1222 dose. The TCR sequence derives from an adult who received the AZD1222 COVID-19 vaccine. The V and J genes are TRBV10-3 and TRBJ1-1; no definite D call. This CDR3 is CAISDPGKGSTEAFF. DNA of the CDR3: TGTGCCATCAGTGATCCTGGAAAAGGAAGCACTGAAGCTTTCTTT.